Listed here are 19 T cell receptor beta chains from one sample, sequenced in a study of T cell responses to AZD1222 COVID-19 vaccine. Sequenced by immunoSEQ multiplex PCR; TCRdb stores in-frame clones only, minus some. The table records approximately 170,000 clones, 75% to 90% of them present only once. Here the sequenced sample was peripheral blood, taken on day 0 of AZD1222 vaccination. The source is an adult in good health.

The genes are TRBV5-1 and TRBJ2-5, with TRBD1 matching 7 bases. The CDR3 is made up of 13 amino acids. The germline CDR1 and CDR2 sequences are SGHRS and YFSETQ. V lost 2 bases and J lost 3; bases outside the gene matches: 1. The CDR3 DNA follows: TGCGCCAGCAGCTTTGACAGGGAAGAGACCCAGTACTTC. Its protein is CASSFDREETQYF.

The CDR3 region is CASSLDGSYGELFF. CDR3 bases: TGTGCCAGCAGCCTGGACGGGTCTTACGGGGAGCTGTTTTTT. This sequence joins TRBV6-5 and TRBJ2-2; unclear D gene. Per germline, CDR1 MNHEY and CDR2 SVGAGI. The CDR3 consists of 14 residues. V was shortened by 6 bases and J by 7 bases, with 15 bases between the two germline ends.

The gene calls are TRBV15 and TRBJ1-2, with D perhaps TRBD1 (6 bases). Trimming shortened V by 3 bases and J by 2 bases, and 10 bases separated the two germline ends. The CDR3 is 14 residues long. CDR1 is LNHNV, CDR2 YYDKDF, per germline (reference sequence). CDR3 loop: CATSSPGQNYGYTF. The CDR3 DNA reads TGTGCCACCAGCAGCCCCGGACAGAACTATGGCTACACCTTC.

J is TRBJ2-7 and V is TRBV4-3, with 10 positions matching TRBD2. J was trimmed by 1 base and V by 0 bases; bases with no gene match: 9. The CDR3 spans 18 residues. Germline CDR1 is LGHNA and CDR2 is YSLEER. The DNA of the CDR3 is TGCGCCAGCAGCCAAGAAGGGCCTAGCGGGGGTCTATCCTACGAGCAGTACTTC. Protein product: CASSQEGPSGGLSYEQYF.

The chain is built from TRBV7-2 and TRBJ2-7; unclear D gene. V lost 5 bases and J 3 bases, leaving 11 bases between the germline ends. The germline V gene has CDR1 SGHTA and CDR2 FQGNSA. The CDR3 loop spans 13 amino acids. CDR3: CASSPVTDYEQYF. The CDR3 DNA follows: TGTGCCAGCAGCCCCGTTACGGACTACGAGCAGTACTTC. Using reference TRBV7-2 and TRBJ2-7 for the parts outside the CDR3, the full variable domain is GAGVSQSPSNKVTEKGKDVELRCDPISGHTALYWYRQSLGQGLEFLIYFQGNSAPDKSGLPSDRFSAERTGGSVSTLTIQRTQQEDSAVYLCASSPVTDYEQYFGPGTRLTVT.

As DNA, the CDR3 is TGTGCCAGCAGCTTAGAGGTGGGAACAGGGGAGCAGTACTTC. Translating it yields CASSLEVGTGEQYF. The chain carries TRBV11-1 and TRBJ2-7, with D possibly TRBD1 on 6 matching bases. CDR1 and CDR2 (germline): SGHAT, FQDESV (reference sequence). This CDR3 is built from 14 residues. V dropped 1 base and J dropped 7 bases, with 14 bases sitting between them.

The V gene is TRBV27, the J gene TRBJ1-5; TRBD1 matches at 8 bases. This CDR3 is 15 amino acids long. V dropped 4 bases and J dropped 2; count of bases not matched to a gene: 4. Per germline, CDR1 MNHEY and CDR2 SMNVEV (reference sequence). DNA of the CDR3: TGTGCCAGCAGTTCGGGGACAGGAGGCAATCAGCCCCAGCATTTT. Its translation: CASSSGTGGNQPQHF.

The J gene is TRBJ2-6, the V gene TRBV27; D gene uncertain. This CDR3 spans 12 amino acids. Trimming pared 10 bases from V and 1 base from J, leaving 5 bases between. The germline CDR1 and CDR2 sequences are MNHEY and SMNVEV (reference sequence). As DNA, the CDR3 is TGTGCCACCGGGTCTGGGGCCAACGTCCTGACTTTC. This gives the protein CATGSGANVLTF.

The rearrangement links TRBV11-2 to TRBJ2-3; D may be TRBD1 or TRBD2 (5 bases each). The germline V gene has CDR1 SGHAT and CDR2 FQNNGV. This CDR3 has 15 amino acids. V lost 6 bases and J lost 1, with 14 bases in between. Here the CDR3 reads CASRPEGRGTDTQYF. DNA for the CDR3: TGTGCCAGCAGACCCGAGGGGCGGGGCACAGATACGCAGTATTTT.

V is TRBV24-1 and J is TRBJ1-5, with D perhaps matching TRBD1 (5 bases). This CDR3 spans 14 amino acids. Germline assignment: CDR1 KGHDR and CDR2 SFDVKD. V lost 4 bases and J lost 7, with 13 bases in between. CDR3 amino acids: CATSDSGKSQPQHF. CDR3 DNA sequence: TGTGCCACCAGTGACTCAGGGAAGAGCCAGCCCCAGCATTTT.

The V call is TRBV10-3, the J call TRBJ1-4, with 7 bases that match TRBD1. Germline trimming cut 6 bases from V and 12 bases from J; bases unmatched to any gene: 4. This CDR3 spans 11 amino acids. Germline V gene data show CDR1 as ENHRY and CDR2 as SYGVKD. This chain's CDR3 is CAIRSDRELFF. The CDR3 DNA reads TGTGCCATCAGGAGTGACAGGGAACTGTTTTTT.

The chain employs TRBV28 and TRBJ2-7; 7 bases are shared with TRBD1. This CDR3 has 14 amino acids. Germline lookup yields CDR1 MDHEN and CDR2 SYDVKM. Trimming took 7 bases from V and 3 from J; bases not matched to a gene: 9. CDR3 region: CASTLADRVYEQYF. CDR3 sequence (DNA): TGTGCCAGCACCTTGGCTGACAGGGTCTACGAGCAGTACTTC.

The CDR3, as DNA: TGTGCCAGCAGTCCGATGACAGGTTCTGGCTACACCTTC. This gives the protein CASSPMTGSGYTF. The gene calls are TRBV6-5 and TRBJ1-2; D is possibly TRBD1 (6 bases). The CDR3 runs to 13 residues. V gave up 5 bases and J gave up 7 bases, with 14 bases separating them. From germline, CDR1 is MNHEY and CDR2 SVGAGI.

This clone was counted once. This rearrangement joins TRBV19 to TRBJ1-6; D remains ambiguous. The V end was cut by 3 bases, the J end by 6 bases, with 12 bases between. Germline lookup yields CDR1 LNHDA and CDR2 SQIVND (reference sequence). This CDR3 is 15 amino acids long. The CDR3 DNA is TGTGCCAGTAGTATCTCGGGCAGCTTTAATTCACCCCTCCACTTT. This sequence encodes CASSISGSFNSPLHF.

The V gene is TRBV9, the J gene TRBJ2-5; a possible D gene is TRBD2 (5 bases). Germline V gene lookup returns CDR1 SGDLS and CDR2 YYNGEE. This CDR3 comprises 15 residues. V gave up 3 bases and J gave up 4 bases, with 16 bases separating them. CDR3 amino acids: CASSAAPGNRETQYF. The CDR3 DNA sequence: TGTGCCAGCAGCGCAGCCCCGGGGAATCGAGAGACCCAGTACTTC.

The chain recombines TRBV16 with TRBJ1-2; possibly TRBD1 for D (5 bases). The V end was cut by 8 bases, the J end by 7 bases, with 20 bases between. Germline CDR1 and CDR2: KGHSY and FQNENV. This CDR3 comprises 14 residues. The DNA of the CDR3 is TGTGCCAGCGGAACCTGGACACTCCACTCTGGCTACACCTTC. Translation gives CASGTWTLHSGYTF.

The gene calls are TRBV4-2 and TRBJ2-1; the D gene is possibly TRBD2 (7 bases). This CDR3 is 16 amino acids long. Trimming removed 4 bases from V and 6 bases from J, with 19 bases in between. The germline V gene has CDR1 LGHNA and CDR2 YNFKEQ. The CDR3 region is CASSLGQTSTGNEQFF. The CDR3 region has the DNA TGTGCCAGCAGCCTTGGACAGACTAGCACAGGCAATGAGCAGTTCTTC.

The chain employs TRBV11-2 and TRBJ1-2, with 7 bases aligning to TRBD1. The length of the CDR3 is 16 residues. Per germline, CDR1 SGHAT and CDR2 FQNNGV. V trimming: 1 base; J trimming: 6 bases; junction bases outside the gene matches: 11. CDR3 sequence reads: CASSLVVPRGDHGYTF. The DNA for the CDR3 is TGTGCCAGCAGCTTAGTCGTTCCCAGGGGGGACCATGGCTACACCTTC.

The rearrangement joins TRBV11-3 to TRBJ2-1; D not certain. CDR3 size: 14 residues. In germline, CDR1 is SGHNT, CDR2 YENEEA. With 0 bases removed from V and 4 bases from J, the gap between germline ends came to 7 bases. CDR3 bases: TGTGCCAGCAGCTTAGATTCCGAATACAATGAGCAGTTCTTC. It translates to CASSLDSEYNEQFF.